The clone carrying this T cell receptor (beta chain) was counted only a few times. Its specificity is unknown. This entry is derived from a study of CD8 T cells in ankylosing spondylitis. The study's findings and limits: Typical of ankylosing spondylitis blood, it appeared, was a TCR beta motif of about eight highly homologous variants.

The V gene lost 5 bases and the J gene lost 0 bases, with 11 bases spanning the gap. This CDR3 region has 14 residues. Germline lookup yields CDR1 SGHTA and CDR2 FQGTGA. 5'-RACE, quantitative and with molecular barcodes, yielded the TCR beta libraries. One entry per CDR3 protein, called by TCRdb with MiXCR from the 5' RACE reads. The sample shows about 390,000 distinct CDR3 sequences, under 25% of them seen only once. V gene TRBV7-3 combines with J gene TRBJ2-7; D might be TRBD2 (6 bases). The sequenced material came from blood, either unsorted or a sorted T cell fraction (not recorded which). This receptor was taken from a male donor with ankylosing spondylitis. For the CDR3, the DNA is TGTGCCAGCAGCCCCACTAGCATCTCCTACGAGCAGTACTTC. It is translated as CASSPTSISYEQYF.